Here is one T cell receptor (beta chain) with its context. Its antigen remains unknown. These data come from a study of T cell responses to AZD1222 COVID-19 vaccine. About the research overall: Pooled samples include second doses given at about 4 or 12 weeks. Study results and caveats: Across the whole spike, CD4 TCRs peaked at regions 160-218 and 743-854. Possibly, clonal diversity was underestimated; donors were largely white British and included more females. Repertoire collection took place solely once the T cell response had peaked.

The protocol was immunoSEQ multiplex PCR, while the TCRdb copy is restricted to in-frame clones and leaves out a portion. Of 160,000 or so clones in the sample, around 93% were seen once. The sequence was obtained from an adult in good health. Material: peripheral blood, obtained on day 0 of AZD1222 vaccination.

The CDR3 here is CASSHLSGRANNEQFF. The CDR3 bases are TGCGCCAGCAGCCACCTTAGCGGGAGGGCCAACAATGAGCAGTTCTTC. The gene calls are TRBV4-1 and TRBJ2-1; the match to TRBD2 covers 11 bases. CDR1 MGHRA and CDR2 YSYEKL come from the germline V gene. The V segment lost 3 bases and the J segment 5 bases; nucleotides outside the gene matches: 6. The CDR3 loop spans 16 amino acids.